This entry lists 17 T cell receptor beta chains sequenced from one sample in a study of molecular identifiers for immune sequencing clone quantification. TCRdb re-called the PCR reads with MiXCR, one entry per CDR3 protein. Seen here are fewer than 45,000 distinct CDR3 sequences, around 18% observed once, and the top ten hold over 6%. The sample comprised naive CD8+ T cells from blood, with Jurkat cell RNA spiked in. Subset specified: FACS-sorted CD8+CD4-CCR7+CD45RA+ naive T cells. Every receptor here comes from a human donor in good health. Some libraries in this study had Jurkat cell RNA spiked in.

Remarks on this clonotype: Possible read error: a much larger clone is one base away. The final CDR3 position lacks the conserved phenylalanine or tryptophan, pointing to a likely read error. The rearrangement joins TRBV6-5 to TRBJ2-1, with D possibly matching TRBD2 (6 bases). The length of the CDR3 is 14 residues. The V gene's germline CDR1 is MNHEY and CDR2 SVGAGI. The V and J ends lost 11 bases and 0 bases respectively, with 14 bases between them. CDR3 nucleotides: TGTGCCGCCGGGGACTTCTACTCCTACAATGAGCAGTTCTCC. It encodes CAAGDFYSYNEQFS.

This clonotype was counted many times. This chain links TRBV12-3 or TRBV12-4 with TRBJ1-1; 7 bases are a match to TRBD1. The CDR3 extends over 14 amino acids. V was clipped by 4 bases and J by 0 bases; unmatched bases: 2. The CDR3 DNA follows: TGTGCCAGCAGTTACGGGACAGTGAACACTGAAGCTTTCTTT. Translating gives CASSYGTVNTEAFF.

This clonotype was picked up a small number of times. The chain couples TRBV7-9 to TRBJ2-1, with 8 bases identical to TRBD2. After removal of 4 bases from V and 8 bases from J, the junction contained 7 bases not matched to a gene. The CDR3 spans 14 residues. The V gene's germline CDR1 is SEHNR and CDR2 FQNEAQ (reference sequence). The CDR3: CASSYSGSGYEQFF. DNA of the CDR3: TGTGCCAGCAGCTACAGCGGGAGCGGCTATGAGCAGTTCTTC.

V is TRBV27 and J is TRBJ2-7, with D possibly being TRBD2 (6 bases). V was clipped by 1 base and J by 2 bases, with 9 bases between them. Germline lookup yields CDR1 MNHEY and CDR2 SMNVEV (reference sequence). The CDR3 spans 14 residues. The CDR3 DNA follows: TGTGCCAGCAGTTTATTAGCGGCGCCCTACGAGCAGTACTTC. Translated, it gives CASSLLAAPYEQYF.

J is TRBJ2-6 and V is TRBV28; D not certain. V was shortened by 10 bases and J by 5 bases, with 9 bases between the two germline ends. CDR1 is MDHEN, CDR2 SYDVKM, per germline. The length of the CDR3 is 12 residues. The chain's CDR3 is CATFPWANVLTF. The DNA for the CDR3 is TGTGCCACCTTCCCGTGGGCCAACGTCCTGACTTTC. The full variable domain, in which reference TRBV28 and TRBJ2-6 provide the parts outside the CDR3, is DVKVTQSSRYLVKRTGEKVFLECVQDMDHENMFWYRQDPGLGLRLIYFSYDVKMKEKGDIPEGYSVSREKKERFSLILESASTNQTSMYLCATFPWANVLTFGAGSRLTVL.

The rearrangement joins TRBV5-5 to TRBJ1-1; D perhaps matches TRBD1 (6 bases). Germline CDR1 reads SGHKS; CDR2 reads YYEKEE (reference sequence). V lost 2 bases, J lost 7 bases, and 12 bases lay in between. The CDR3 totals 13 residues. As DNA, the CDR3 is TGTGCCAGCAGCTTATGGGGGCACGATGAAGCTTTCTTT. Its protein is CASSLWGHDEAFF.

This clonotype was found many times. This rearrangement joins TRBV20-1 to TRBJ1-6; D might be TRBD1 (5 bases). Germline V gives CDR1 DFQATT, CDR2 SNEGSKA (reference sequence). Trimming removed 5 bases from V and 8 bases from J, with 16 bases in between. The CDR3 is 14 amino acids. The CDR3, as DNA: TGCAGTGCTCCGGGACGCCTCTCCGATTCACCCCTCCACTTT. Protein: CSAPGRLSDSPLHF.

To note about this clonotype: A much larger clone differs by one base, so this may be a read error. This rearrangement joins TRBV29-1 to TRBJ1-1; 7 nucleotides agree with TRBD1. Germline CDR1 SQVTM, CDR2 ANQGSEA. The CDR3 length is 14 residues. J lost 0 bases, V lost 4 bases, and 5 bases had no gene match. The chain's CDR3 is CSVGGTEMNTEAFF. The DNA for the CDR3 is TGCAGCGTTGGGGGGACAGAGATGAACACTGAAGCTTTCTTT.

This clonotype was found many times. The chain has TRBV7-2 and TRBJ2-7; D may be TRBD1 (6 bases). Germline V gene lookup returns CDR1 SGHTA and CDR2 FQGNSA. The V end lost 6 bases, the J end lost 1 base, and 10 bases lay between the germline ends. The CDR3 has 13 residues. For the CDR3, the DNA is TGTGCCAGCAGAGACAGGCCTTCCTACGAGCAGTACTTC. Translation: CASRDRPSYEQYF.

The table lists this clonotype with many counts. This chain links TRBV7-9 with TRBJ2-7; no clear D gene. The length of the CDR3 is 14 residues. CDR1 and CDR2 from the germline V gene are SEHNR and FQNEAQ (reference sequence). V dropped 2 bases and J dropped 1 base, with 9 bases sitting between them. The DNA for the CDR3 is TGTGCCAGCAGCTTATCCCCCCAGTCCTACGAGCAGTACTTC. The encoded protein is CASSLSPQSYEQYF.

This clonotype showed up many times. V is TRBV12-3 or TRBV12-4 and J is TRBJ2-7; 7 bases map to TRBD2. There are 13 residues in the CDR3. Trimming at V came to 7 bases and at J to 2 bases, leaving 5 bases not matched to a gene. For the CDR3, the DNA is TGTGCCAGCACGAGGGGACTAACCTACGAGCAGTACTTC. Encoded protein: CASTRGLTYEQYF.

This clonotype was recorded many times. This chain joins TRBV7-8 and TRBJ1-4, with a weak D call TRBD1 (5 bases). The CDR3 runs to 16 residues. Trimming removed 2 bases at V and 3 bases at J, with 13 bases between. CDR1 and CDR2 from the germline V gene are SGHVS and FQNEAQ. The CDR3 DNA sequence: TGTGCCAGCAGCTTAAGCCCCGGGGCTCCTAATGAAAAACTGTTTTTT. This translates into CASSLSPGAPNEKLFF. Filled out from reference TRBV7-8 and TRBJ1-4, the complete variable domain reads GAGVSQSPRYKVAKRGQDVALRCDPISGHVSLFWYQQALGQGPEFLTYFQNEAQLDKSGLPSDRFFAERPEGSVSTLKIQRTQQEDSAVYLCASSLSPGAPNEKLFFGSGTQLSVL.

The sample holds many counts of this clonotype. CDR3 sequence (DNA): TGTGCCAGCAGCAATGGGACGGGACGATCCTACAATGAGCAGTTCTTC. Amino acid sequence: CASSNGTGRSYNEQFF. This chain uses TRBV21-1 with TRBJ2-1; TRBD1 is the table's D call, not checked against the DNA. TRBV21-1 is tagged as a pseudogene. This CDR3 spans 16 amino acids.

This clonotype appeared many times. V is TRBV3-1 and J is TRBJ2-1; D perhaps matches TRBD1 (7 bases). Trimming pared 4 bases from V and 1 base from J, leaving 20 bases between. Per germline, CDR1 LGHDT and CDR2 YNNKEL (reference sequence). The CDR3 consists of 18 residues. CDR3 loop: CASSRGDSVVRSYNEQFF. The CDR3 bases are TGTGCCAGCAGCCGGGGGGACAGCGTGGTCCGATCCTACAATGAGCAGTTCTTC.

The genes are TRBV29-1 and TRBJ2-1; no firm D call. The germline gives CDR1 SQVTM, CDR2 ANQGSEA. CDR3 length: 12 residues. The V and J ends lost 7 bases and 13 bases respectively, with 20 bases between them. The CDR3 protein is CSGSTGSPSQFF. The CDR3 DNA reads TGCAGCGGGTCGACTGGGTCTCCTTCTCAGTTCTTC.

The chain is built from TRBV20-1 and TRBJ2-7; 9 nucleotides agree with TRBD2. Germline CDR1 reads DFQATT; CDR2 reads SNEGSKA (reference sequence). Trimming at V came to 5 bases and at J to 0 bases, leaving 8 bases not matched to a gene. The CDR3 runs to 15 residues. CDR3 residues: CSARQAGGPSYEQYF. The CDR3 DNA follows: TGCAGTGCTCGGCAAGCGGGAGGTCCCTCCTACGAGCAGTACTTC.

As concerns this clonotype: Being one base from a much bigger clone, this may be a read error. The chain links TRBV5-1 to TRBJ2-1; TRBD2 matches 10 bases. The V gene's germline CDR1 is SGHRS and CDR2 YFSETQ. CDR3 size: 14 residues. The CDR3 loop is CANSLASGSYEQFF. The CDR3 region has the DNA TGCGCCAACAGCTTGGCTAGCGGGAGCTATGAGCAGTTCTTC. Looking up the rest from reference TRBV5-1 and TRBJ2-1 gives the full variable domain: KAGVTQTPRYLIKTRGQQVTLSCSPISGHRSVSWYQQTPGQGLQFLFEYFSETQRNKGNFPGRFSGRQFSNSRSEMNVSTLELGDSALYLCANSLASGSYEQFFGPGTRLTVL.